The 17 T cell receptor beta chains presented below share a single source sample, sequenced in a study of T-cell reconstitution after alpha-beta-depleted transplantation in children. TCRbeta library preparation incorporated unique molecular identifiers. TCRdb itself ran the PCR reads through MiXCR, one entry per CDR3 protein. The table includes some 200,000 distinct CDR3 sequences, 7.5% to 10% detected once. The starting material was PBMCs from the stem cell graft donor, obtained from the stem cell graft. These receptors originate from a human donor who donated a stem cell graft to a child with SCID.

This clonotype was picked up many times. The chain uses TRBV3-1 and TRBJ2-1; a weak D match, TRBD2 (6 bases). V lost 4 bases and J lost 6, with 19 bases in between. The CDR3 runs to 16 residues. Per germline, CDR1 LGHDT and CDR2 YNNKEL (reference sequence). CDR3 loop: CASSPTWRALLNEQFF. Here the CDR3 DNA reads TGTGCCAGCAGCCCCACCTGGAGGGCGCTTCTCAATGAGCAGTTCTTC.

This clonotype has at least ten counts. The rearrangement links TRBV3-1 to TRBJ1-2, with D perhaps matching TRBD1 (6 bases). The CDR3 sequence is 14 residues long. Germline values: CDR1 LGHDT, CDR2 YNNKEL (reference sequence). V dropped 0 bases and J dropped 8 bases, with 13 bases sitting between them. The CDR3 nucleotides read TGTGCCAGCAGCCAAGATCACAGGGCTTTGGGCTACACCTTC. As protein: CASSQDHRALGYTF.

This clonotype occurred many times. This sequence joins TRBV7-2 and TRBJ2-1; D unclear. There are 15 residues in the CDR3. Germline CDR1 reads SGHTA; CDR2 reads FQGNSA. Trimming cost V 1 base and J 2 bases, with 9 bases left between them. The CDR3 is CASSLEAETYNEQFF. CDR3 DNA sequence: TGTGCCAGCAGCTTAGAGGCTGAGACCTACAATGAGCAGTTCTTC.

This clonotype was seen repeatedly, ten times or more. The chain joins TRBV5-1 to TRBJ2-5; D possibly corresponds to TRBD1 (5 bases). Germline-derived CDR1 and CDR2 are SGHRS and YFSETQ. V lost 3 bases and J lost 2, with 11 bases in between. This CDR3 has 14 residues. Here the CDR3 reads CASSSTGSQETQYF. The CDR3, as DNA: TGCGCCAGCAGCTCAACAGGTTCACAAGAGACCCAGTACTTC.

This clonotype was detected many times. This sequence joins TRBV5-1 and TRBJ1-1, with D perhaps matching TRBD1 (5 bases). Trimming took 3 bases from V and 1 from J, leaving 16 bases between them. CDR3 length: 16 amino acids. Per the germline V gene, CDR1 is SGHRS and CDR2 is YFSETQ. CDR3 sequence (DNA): TGCGCCAGCAGCTCCCATGGGGCATGGGAGAACACTGAAGCTTTCTTT. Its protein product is CASSSHGAWENTEAFF.

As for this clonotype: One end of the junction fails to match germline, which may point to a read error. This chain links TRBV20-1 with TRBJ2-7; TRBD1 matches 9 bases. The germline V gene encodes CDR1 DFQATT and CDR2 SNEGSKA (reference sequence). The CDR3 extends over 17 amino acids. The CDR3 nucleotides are TGCTGTGCTAGATACCTCCCCGGACAGGGGTCCTCCTACGAGCAGTACTTC. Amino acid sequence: CCARYLPGQGSSYEQYF.

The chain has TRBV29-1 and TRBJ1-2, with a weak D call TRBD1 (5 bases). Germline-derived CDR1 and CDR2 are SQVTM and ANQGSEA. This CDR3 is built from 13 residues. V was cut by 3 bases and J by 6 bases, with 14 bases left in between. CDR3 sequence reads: CSVDGGAGDGYTF. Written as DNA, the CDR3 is TGCAGCGTTGATGGAGGGGCTGGGGATGGCTACACCTTC.

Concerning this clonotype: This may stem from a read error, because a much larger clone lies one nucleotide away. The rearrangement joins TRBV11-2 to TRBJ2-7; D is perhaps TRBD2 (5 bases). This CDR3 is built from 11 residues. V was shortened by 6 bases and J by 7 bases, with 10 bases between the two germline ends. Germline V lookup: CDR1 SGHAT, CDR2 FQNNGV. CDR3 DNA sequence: TGTGCCAGCAGTAACGGAGGTGAGCAGTACTTC. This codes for CASSNGGEQYF. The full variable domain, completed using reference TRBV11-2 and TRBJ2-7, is EAGVAQSPRYKIIEKRQSVAFWCNPISGHATLYWYQQILGQGPKLLIQFQNNGVVDDSQLPKDRFSAERLKGVDSTLKIQPAKLEDSAVYLCASSNGGEQYFGPGTRLTVT.

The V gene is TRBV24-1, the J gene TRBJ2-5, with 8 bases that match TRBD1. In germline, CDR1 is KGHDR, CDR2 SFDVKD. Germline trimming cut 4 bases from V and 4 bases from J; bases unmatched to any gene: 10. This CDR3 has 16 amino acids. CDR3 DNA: TGTGCCACCAGTGAACCCTCCGCAGGGGGCCTAGAGACCCAGTACTTC. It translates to CATSEPSAGGLETQYF.

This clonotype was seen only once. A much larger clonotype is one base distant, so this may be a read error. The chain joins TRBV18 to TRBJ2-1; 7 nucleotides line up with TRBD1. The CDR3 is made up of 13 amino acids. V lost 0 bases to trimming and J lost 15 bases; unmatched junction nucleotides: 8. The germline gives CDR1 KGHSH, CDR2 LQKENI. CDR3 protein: CASSPPGRNRGFF. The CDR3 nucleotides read TGTGCCAGCTCACCACCGGGTCGGAACAGGGGGTTCTTC.

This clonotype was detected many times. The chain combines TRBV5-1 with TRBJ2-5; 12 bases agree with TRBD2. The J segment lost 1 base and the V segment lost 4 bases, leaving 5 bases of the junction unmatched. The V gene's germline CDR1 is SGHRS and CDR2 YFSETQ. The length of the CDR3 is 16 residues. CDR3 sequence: CASSAGLAGFQETQYF. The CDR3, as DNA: TGCGCCAGCAGCGCCGGACTAGCGGGGTTCCAAGAGACCCAGTACTTC.

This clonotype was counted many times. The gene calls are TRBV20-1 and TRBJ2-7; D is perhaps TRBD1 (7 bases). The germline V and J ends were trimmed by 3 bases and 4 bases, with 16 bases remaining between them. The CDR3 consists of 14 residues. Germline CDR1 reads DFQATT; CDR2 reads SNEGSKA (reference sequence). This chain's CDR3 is CSARAGQMSYEQYF. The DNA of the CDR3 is TGCAGTGCTAGGGCGGGACAGATGTCTTACGAGCAGTACTTC.

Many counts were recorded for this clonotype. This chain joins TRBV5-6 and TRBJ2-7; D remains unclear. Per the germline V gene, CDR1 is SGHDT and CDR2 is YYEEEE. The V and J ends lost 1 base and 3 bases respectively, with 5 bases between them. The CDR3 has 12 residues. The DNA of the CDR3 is TGTGCCAGCAGCTTGTTCGACTACGAGCAGTACTTC. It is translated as CASSLFDYEQYF.

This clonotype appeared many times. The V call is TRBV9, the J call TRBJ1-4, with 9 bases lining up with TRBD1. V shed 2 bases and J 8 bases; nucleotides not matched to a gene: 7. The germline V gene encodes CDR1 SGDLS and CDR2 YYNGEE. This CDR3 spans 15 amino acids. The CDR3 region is CASSVDRGSREKLFF. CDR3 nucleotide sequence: TGTGCCAGCAGCGTGGACAGGGGATCTCGAGAAAAACTGTTTTTT.

The CDR3 is CASSQLGARGGYTF. The CDR3 DNA follows: TGCGCCAGCAGCCAGTTGGGGGCCCGTGGGGGCTACACCTTC. V is TRBV4-3 and J is TRBJ1-2; weak D call: TRBD1 (6 bases). Germline V CDR1 and CDR2: LGHNA, YSLEER. The CDR3 has 14 amino acids. V lost 3 bases, J lost 8 bases, and 16 bases lay in between.

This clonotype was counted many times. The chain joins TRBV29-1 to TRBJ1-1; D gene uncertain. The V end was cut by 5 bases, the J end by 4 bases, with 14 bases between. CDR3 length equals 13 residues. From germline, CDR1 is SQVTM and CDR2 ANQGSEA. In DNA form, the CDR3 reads TGCAGCGTTAGAGTGGCGCTGGGCACTGAAGCTTTCTTT. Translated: CSVRVALGTEAFF. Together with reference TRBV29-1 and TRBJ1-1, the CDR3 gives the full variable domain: SAVISQKPSRDICQRGTSLTIQCQVDSQVTMMFWYRQQPGQSLTLIATANQGSEATYESGFVIDKFPISRPNLTFSTLTVSNMSPEDSSIYLCSVRVALGTEAFFGQGTRLTVV.

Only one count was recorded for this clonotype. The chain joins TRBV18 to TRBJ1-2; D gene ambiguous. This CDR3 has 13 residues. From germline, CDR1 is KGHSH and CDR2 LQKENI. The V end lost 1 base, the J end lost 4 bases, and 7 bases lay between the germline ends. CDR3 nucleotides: TGTGCCAGCTCACCACGGAACAGCTATGGCTACACCTTC. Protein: CASSPRNSYGYTF.